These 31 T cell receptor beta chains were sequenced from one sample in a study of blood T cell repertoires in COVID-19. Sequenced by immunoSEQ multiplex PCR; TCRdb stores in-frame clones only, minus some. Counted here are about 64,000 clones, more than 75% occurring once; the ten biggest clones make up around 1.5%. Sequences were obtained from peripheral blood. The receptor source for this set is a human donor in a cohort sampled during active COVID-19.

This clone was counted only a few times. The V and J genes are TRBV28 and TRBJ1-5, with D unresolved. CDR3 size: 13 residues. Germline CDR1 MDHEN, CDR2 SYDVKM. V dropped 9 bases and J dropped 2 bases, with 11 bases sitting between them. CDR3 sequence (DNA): TGTGCCAGTGACGAGGGTGGCAATCAGCCCCAGCATTTT. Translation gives CASDEGGNQPQHF.

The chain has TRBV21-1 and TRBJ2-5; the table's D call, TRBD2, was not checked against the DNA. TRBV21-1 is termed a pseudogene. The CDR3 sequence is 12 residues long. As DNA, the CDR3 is TGTGCCAGCACTCGGGTAAAAGAGACCCAGTACTTC. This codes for CASTRVKETQYF.

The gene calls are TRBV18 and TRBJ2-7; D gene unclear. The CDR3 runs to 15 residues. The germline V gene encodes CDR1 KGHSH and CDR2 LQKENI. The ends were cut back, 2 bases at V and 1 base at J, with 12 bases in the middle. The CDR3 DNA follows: TGTGCCAGCTCACCAAACCCGGTGTTTTCCTACGAGCAGTACTTC. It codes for CASSPNPVFSYEQYF.

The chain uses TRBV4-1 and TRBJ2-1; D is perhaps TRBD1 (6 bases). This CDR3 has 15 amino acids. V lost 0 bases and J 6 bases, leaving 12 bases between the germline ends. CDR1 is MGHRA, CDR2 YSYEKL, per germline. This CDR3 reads CASSQEGQPTNEQFF. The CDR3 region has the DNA TGCGCCAGCAGCCAAGAAGGACAGCCTACCAATGAGCAGTTCTTC.

This CDR3 reads CASSLVQGTNYGYTF. The DNA for the CDR3 is TGCGCCAGCAGCTTGGTCCAGGGTACTAACTATGGCTACACCTTC. The chain combines TRBV5-1 with TRBJ1-2; a possible D gene is TRBD1 (5 bases). This CDR3 has 15 amino acids. V was pared by 0 bases and J by 0 bases, with 9 bases between. Germline V gene data show CDR1 as SGHRS and CDR2 as YFSETQ. Using reference TRBV5-1 and TRBJ1-2 for the parts outside the CDR3, the full variable domain is KAGVTQTPRYLIKTRGQQVTLSCSPISGHRSVSWYQQTPGQGLQFLFEYFSETQRNKGNFPGRFSGRQFSNSRSEMNVSTLELGDSALYLCASSLVQGTNYGYTFGSGTRLTVV.

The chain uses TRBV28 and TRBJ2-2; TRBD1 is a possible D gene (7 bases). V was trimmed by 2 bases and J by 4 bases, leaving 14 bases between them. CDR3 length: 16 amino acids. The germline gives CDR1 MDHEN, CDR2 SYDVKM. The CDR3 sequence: CASSLRRGTATGELFF. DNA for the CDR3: TGTGCCAGCAGTTTACGGAGGGGGACAGCCACCGGGGAGCTGTTTTTT.

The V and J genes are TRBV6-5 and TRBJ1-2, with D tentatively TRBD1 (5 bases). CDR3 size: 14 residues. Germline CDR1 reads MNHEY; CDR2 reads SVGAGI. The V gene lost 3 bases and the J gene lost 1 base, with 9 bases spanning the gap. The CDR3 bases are TGTGCCAGCAGTTATGGGGGGGGTAACTATGGCTACACCTTC. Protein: CASSYGGGNYGYTF.

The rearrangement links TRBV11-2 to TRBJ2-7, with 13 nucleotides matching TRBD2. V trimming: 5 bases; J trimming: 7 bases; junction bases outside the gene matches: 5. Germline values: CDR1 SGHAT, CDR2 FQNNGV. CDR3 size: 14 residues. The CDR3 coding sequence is TGTGCCAGCAGCCTGACTAGCGGGAGGAGGGAGCAGTACTTC. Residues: CASSLTSGRREQYF. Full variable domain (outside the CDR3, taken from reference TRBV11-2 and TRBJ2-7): EAGVAQSPRYKIIEKRQSVAFWCNPISGHATLYWYQQILGQGPKLLIQFQNNGVVDDSQLPKDRFSAERLKGVDSTLKIQPAKLEDSAVYLCASSLTSGRREQYFGPGTRLTVT.

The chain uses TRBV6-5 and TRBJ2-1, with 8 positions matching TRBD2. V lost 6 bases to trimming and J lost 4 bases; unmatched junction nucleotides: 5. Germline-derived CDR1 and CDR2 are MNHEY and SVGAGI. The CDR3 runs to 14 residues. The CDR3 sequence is CASSLKREYNEQFF. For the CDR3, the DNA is TGTGCCAGCAGCCTAAAGCGGGAGTACAATGAGCAGTTCTTC.

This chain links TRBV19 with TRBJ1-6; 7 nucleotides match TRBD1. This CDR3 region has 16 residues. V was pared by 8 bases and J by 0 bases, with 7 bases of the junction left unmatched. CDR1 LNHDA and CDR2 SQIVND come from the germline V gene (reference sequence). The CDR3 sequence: CASGRDRASYNSPLHF. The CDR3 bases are TGTGCCAGTGGCCGGGACAGAGCCTCCTATAATTCACCCCTCCACTTT. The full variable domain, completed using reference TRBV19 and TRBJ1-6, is DGGITQSPKYLFRKEGQNVTLSCEQNLNHDAMYWYRQDPGQGLRLIYYSQIVNDFQKGDIAEGYSVSREKKESFPLTVTSAQKNPTAFYLCASGRDRASYNSPLHFGNGTRLTVT.

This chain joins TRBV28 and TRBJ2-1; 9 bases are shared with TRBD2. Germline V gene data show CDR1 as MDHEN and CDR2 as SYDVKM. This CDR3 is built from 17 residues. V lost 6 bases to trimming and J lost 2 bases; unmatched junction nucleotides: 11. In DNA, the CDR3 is TGTGCCAGCAGACCCGACGATGCGGGAGGGCCCTACAATGAGCAGTTCTTC. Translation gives CASRPDDAGGPYNEQFF.

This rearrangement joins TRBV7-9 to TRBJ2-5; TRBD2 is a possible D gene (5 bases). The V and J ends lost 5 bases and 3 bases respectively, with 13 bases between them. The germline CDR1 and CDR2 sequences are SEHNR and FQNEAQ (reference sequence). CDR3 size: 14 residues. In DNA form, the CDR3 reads TGTGCCAGCAGCCTAAACCCGAGGGAAGAGACCCAGTACTTC. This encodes CASSLNPREETQYF.

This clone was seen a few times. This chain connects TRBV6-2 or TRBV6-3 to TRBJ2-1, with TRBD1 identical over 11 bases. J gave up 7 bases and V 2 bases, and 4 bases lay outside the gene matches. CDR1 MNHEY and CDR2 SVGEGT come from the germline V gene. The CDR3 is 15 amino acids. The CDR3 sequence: CASSYGTGGRNEQFF. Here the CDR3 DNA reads TGTGCCAGCAGTTACGGGACAGGGGGTAGAAATGAGCAGTTCTTC.

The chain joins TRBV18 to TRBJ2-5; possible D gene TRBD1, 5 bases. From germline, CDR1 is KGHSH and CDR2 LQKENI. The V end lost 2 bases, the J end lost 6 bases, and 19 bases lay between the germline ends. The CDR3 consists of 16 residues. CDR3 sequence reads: CASSPAGNGVTKTQYF. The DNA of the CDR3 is TGTGCCAGCTCACCAGCAGGGAATGGGGTCACGAAGACCCAGTACTTC.

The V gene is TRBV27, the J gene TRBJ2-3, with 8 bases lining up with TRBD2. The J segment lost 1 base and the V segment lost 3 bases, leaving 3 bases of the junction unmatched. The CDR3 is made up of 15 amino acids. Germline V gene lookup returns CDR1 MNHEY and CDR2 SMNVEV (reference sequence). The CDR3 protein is CASSLSRGGTDTQYF. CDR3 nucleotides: TGTGCCAGCAGTTTGTCGCGGGGGGGCACAGATACGCAGTATTTT.

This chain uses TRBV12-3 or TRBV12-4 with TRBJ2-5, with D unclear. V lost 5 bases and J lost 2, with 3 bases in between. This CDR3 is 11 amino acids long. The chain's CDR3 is CASSPQETQYF. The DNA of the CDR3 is TGTGCCAGCAGTCCGCAAGAGACCCAGTACTTC.

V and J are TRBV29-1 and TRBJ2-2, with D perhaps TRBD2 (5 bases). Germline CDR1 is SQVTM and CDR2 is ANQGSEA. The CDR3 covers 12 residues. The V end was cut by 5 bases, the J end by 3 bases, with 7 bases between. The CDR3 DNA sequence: TGCAGCGTTTCGAGGGACACCGGGGAGCTGTTTTTT. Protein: CSVSRDTGELFF.

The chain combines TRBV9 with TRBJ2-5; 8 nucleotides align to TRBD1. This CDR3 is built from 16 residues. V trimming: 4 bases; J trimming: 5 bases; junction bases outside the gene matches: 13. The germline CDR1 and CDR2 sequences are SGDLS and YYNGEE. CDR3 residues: CASSFRTGTNLETQYF. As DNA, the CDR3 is TGTGCCAGCAGCTTCCGGACAGGGACCAATTTGGAGACCCAGTACTTC.

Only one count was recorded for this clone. DNA for the CDR3: TGTGCCAGCAGCTTAATAAACAATCAGCCCCAGCATTTT. It specifies CASSLINNQPQHF. V is TRBV7-2 and J is TRBJ1-5; D ambiguous. Trimming pared 2 bases from V and 3 bases from J, leaving 5 bases between. The CDR3 loop spans 13 amino acids. Germline CDR1 is SGHTA and CDR2 is FQGNSA. Using reference TRBV7-2 and TRBJ1-5 for the parts outside the CDR3, the full variable domain is GAGVSQSPSNKVTEKGKDVELRCDPISGHTALYWYRQSLGQGLEFLIYFQGNSAPDKSGLPSDRFSAERTGGSVSTLTIQRTQQEDSAVYLCASSLINNQPQHFGDGTRLSIL.

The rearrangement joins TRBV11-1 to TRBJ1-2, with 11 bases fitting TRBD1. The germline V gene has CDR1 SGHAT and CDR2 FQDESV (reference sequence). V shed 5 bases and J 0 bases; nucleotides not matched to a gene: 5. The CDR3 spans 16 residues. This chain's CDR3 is CASSEDRGLSNYGYTF. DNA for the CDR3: TGTGCCAGCAGCGAGGACAGGGGGCTGTCTAACTATGGCTACACCTTC.

As DNA, the CDR3 is TGTGCCAGCAGTCTTGGAGGACGGCTGAACACTGAAGCTTTCTTT. Protein sequence: CASSLGGRLNTEAFF. The chain carries TRBV27 and TRBJ1-1; no reliable D call. The CDR3 sequence is 15 residues long. Per germline, CDR1 MNHEY and CDR2 SMNVEV (reference sequence). Trimming removed 5 bases at V and 0 bases at J, with 13 bases between.

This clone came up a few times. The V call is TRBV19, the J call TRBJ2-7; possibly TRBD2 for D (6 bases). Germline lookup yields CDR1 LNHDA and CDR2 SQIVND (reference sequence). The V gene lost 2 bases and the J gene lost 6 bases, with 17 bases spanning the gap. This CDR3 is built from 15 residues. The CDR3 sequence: CASSITGSYVGEQYF. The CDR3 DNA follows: TGTGCCAGTAGTATAACCGGGAGTTACGTGGGCGAGCAGTACTTC.

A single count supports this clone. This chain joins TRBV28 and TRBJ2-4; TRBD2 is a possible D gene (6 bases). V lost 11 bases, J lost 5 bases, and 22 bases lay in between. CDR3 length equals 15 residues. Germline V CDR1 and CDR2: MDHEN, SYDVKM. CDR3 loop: CASTPSERVQNIQYF. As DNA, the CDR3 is TGTGCCTCCACCCCCTCGGAGCGGGTACAAAACATTCAGTACTTC. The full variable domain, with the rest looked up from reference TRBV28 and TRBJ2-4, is DVKVTQSSRYLVKRTGEKVFLECVQDMDHENMFWYRQDPGLGLRLIYFSYDVKMKEKGDIPEGYSVSREKKERFSLILESASTNQTSMYLCASTPSERVQNIQYFGAGTRLSVL.

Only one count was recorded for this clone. The CDR3 bases are TGTGCCAGCAGCTCGACAGGGGGCGCTGCGGGAAACACCATATATTTT. This sequence encodes CASSSTGGAAGNTIYF. J is TRBJ1-3 and V is TRBV6-6; 10 nucleotides agree with TRBD1. Germline CDR1 MNHNY, CDR2 SVGAGI (reference sequence). This CDR3 spans 16 amino acids. The V gene end was trimmed by 6 bases and the J gene end by 4 bases; junction bases not matched to a gene: 9.

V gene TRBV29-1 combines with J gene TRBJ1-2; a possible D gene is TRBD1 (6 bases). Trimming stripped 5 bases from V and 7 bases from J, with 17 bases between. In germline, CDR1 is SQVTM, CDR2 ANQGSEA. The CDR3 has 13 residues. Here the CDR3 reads CSVSEGVIGGYTF. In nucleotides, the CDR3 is TGCAGCGTTAGTGAGGGGGTGATAGGTGGCTACACCTTC.

The CDR3 DNA is TGTGCTAGTGGTTTGGAACAGGGCGGGAGGGCCCGCTTCTACAATGAGCAGTTCTTC. Translated: CASGLEQGGRARFYNEQFF. The rearrangement links TRBV12-5 to TRBJ2-1, with 9 positions matching TRBD2. CDR3 length equals 19 residues. Germline CDR1 is LGHNT and CDR2 is FRNRAP. Trimming took 1 base from V and 3 from J; bases not matched to a gene: 13. Combining the CDR3 with reference TRBV12-5 and TRBJ2-1 gives the whole variable domain DARVTQTPRHKVTEMGQEVTMRCQPILGHNTVFWYRQTMMQGLELLAYFRNRAPLDDSGMPKDRFSAEMPDATLATLKIQPSEPRDSAVYFCASGLEQGGRARFYNEQFFGPGTRLTVL.

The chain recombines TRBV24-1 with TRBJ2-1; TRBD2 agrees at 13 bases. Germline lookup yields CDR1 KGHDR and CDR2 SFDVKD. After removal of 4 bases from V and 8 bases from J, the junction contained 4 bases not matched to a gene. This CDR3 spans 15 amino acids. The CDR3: CATSEGLAGYDEQFF. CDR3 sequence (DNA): TGTGCCACCAGTGAGGGACTAGCGGGGTACGATGAGCAGTTCTTC.

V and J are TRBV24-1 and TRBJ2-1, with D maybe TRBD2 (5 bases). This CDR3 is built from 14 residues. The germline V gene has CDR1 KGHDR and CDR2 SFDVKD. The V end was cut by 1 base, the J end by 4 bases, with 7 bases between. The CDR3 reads CATSDFTGYNEQFF. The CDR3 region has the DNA TGTGCCACCAGTGATTTTACGGGGTACAATGAGCAGTTCTTC.

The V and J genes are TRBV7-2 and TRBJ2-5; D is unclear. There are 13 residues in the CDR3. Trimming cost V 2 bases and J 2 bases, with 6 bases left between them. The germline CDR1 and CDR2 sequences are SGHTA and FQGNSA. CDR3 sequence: CASSLPQQETQYF. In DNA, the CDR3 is TGTGCCAGCAGCTTACCACAGCAAGAGACCCAGTACTTC. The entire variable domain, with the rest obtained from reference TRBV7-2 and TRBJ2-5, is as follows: GAGVSQSPSNKVTEKGKDVELRCDPISGHTALYWYRQSLGQGLEFLIYFQGNSAPDKSGLPSDRFSAERTGGSVSTLTIQRTQQEDSAVYLCASSLPQQETQYFGPGTRLLVL.

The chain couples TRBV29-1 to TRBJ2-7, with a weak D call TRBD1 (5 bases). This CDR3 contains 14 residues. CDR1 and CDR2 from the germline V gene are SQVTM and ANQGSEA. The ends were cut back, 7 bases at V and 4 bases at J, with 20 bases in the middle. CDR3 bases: TGCAGCGCTAAGGACACCAAATACCCTTACGAGCAGTACTTC. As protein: CSAKDTKYPYEQYF.

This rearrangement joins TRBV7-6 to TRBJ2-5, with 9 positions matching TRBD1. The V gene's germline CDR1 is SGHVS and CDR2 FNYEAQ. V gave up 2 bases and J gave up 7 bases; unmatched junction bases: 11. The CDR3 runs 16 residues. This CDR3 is CASSLTSQGALGTQYF. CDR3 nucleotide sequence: TGTGCCAGCAGCTTAACCTCACAGGGGGCGCTGGGGACCCAGTACTTC.